This TCR beta chain was obtained from a study of T-cell memory formation after mild COVID-19. cDNA libraries for TCR alpha and TCR beta, carrying sample barcodes and UMIs, came from 5'RACE with constant-segment primers. TCRdb called the 5' RACE reads again in MiXCR, with one record for every CDR3 protein. Altogether 180,000 or so distinct CDR3 sequences are present, more than 15% being singletons, with the ten largest covering under 2.5%. Germline CDR1 and CDR2: SGHRS and YFSETQ. Trimming left V 2 bases short and J 3 bases short, with 9 bases between. CDR3 length: 14 amino acids. This clonotype was counted only a few times. Antigen: not known. Study results and caveats: Contracting clones localized mainly to CM and EM when CD4+ and mainly to EMRA when CD8+. Pre-infection memory contained some responding clones, which suggested that cross-reactive memory had joined.

The sample comprised PBMCs or a T cell subset sorted from them (not recorded which). This TCR was recovered from an adult woman who had mild COVID-19 (a few samples of this study predate the infection). Cell type and time point are not known. The J gene is TRBJ2-4, the V gene TRBV5-1; D ambiguous. CDR3 in DNA: TGCGCCAGCAGCTTCATTAGTGGCAAAAACATTCAGTACTTC. Amino acid sequence: CASSFISGKNIQYF.